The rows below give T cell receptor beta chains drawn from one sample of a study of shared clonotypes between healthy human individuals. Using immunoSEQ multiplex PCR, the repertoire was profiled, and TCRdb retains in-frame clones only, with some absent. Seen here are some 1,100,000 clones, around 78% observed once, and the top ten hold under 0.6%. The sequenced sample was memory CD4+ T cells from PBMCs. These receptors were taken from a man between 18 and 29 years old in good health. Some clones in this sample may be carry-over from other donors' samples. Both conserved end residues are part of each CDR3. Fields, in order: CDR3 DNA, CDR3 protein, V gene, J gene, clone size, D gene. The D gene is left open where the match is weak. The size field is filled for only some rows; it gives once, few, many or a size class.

CDR3 DNA: TGTGCCAGCAGTTTCGGCGGAAGAAGCCAAGAGACCCAGTACTTC
CDR3 protein: CASSFGGRSQETQYF
V gene: TRBV28
J gene: TRBJ2-5
clone size: .
D gene: .

CDR3 DNA: TGTGCCAGCAGCTCTTCGGCCGGAACAGATACGCAGTATTTT
CDR3 protein: CASSSSAGTDTQYF
V gene: TRBV5-4
J gene: TRBJ2-3
clone size: .
D gene: .

CDR3 DNA: TGCGCCAGCAGCTTGGGTGCTGCCGGGGCCAACGTCCTGACTTTC
CDR3 protein: CASSLGAAGANVLTF
V gene: TRBV5-1
J gene: TRBJ2-6
clone size: .
D gene: .

CDR3 DNA: TGTGCCAGCACCCGTTCACTAGCGAGCTCCTACGAGCAGTACTTC
CDR3 protein: CASTRSLASSYEQYF
V gene: TRBV28
J gene: TRBJ2-7
clone size: .
D gene: TRBD2

CDR3 DNA: TGTGCCAGCAGCTTGCGGGCTACAGGGGGTCAGCCCCAGCATTTT
CDR3 protein: CASSLRATGGQPQHF
V gene: TRBV5-8
J gene: TRBJ1-5
clone size: .
D gene: TRBD1

CDR3 DNA: TGCGCCAGCAGCTTGCCCACATCCGGGGCCAACGTCCTGACTTTC
CDR3 protein: CASSLPTSGANVLTF
V gene: TRBV5-1
J gene: TRBJ2-6
clone size: .
D gene: .

CDR3 DNA: TGTGCCAGCAGCCCTTTCCGTGGGACCACACTATATGGCTACACCTTC
CDR3 protein: CASSPFRGTTLYGYTF
V gene: TRBV5-6
J gene: TRBJ1-2
clone size: .
D gene: .

CDR3 DNA: TGTGCCAGCAGCCTTAGCGGGAAGAGGGGCGGGGAGCTGTTTTTT
CDR3 protein: CASSLSGKRGGELFF
V gene: TRBV7-3
J gene: TRBJ2-2
clone size: .
D gene: TRBD2

CDR3 DNA: TGTGCCAGCAGCGCGCCACTAGCGGGAGCATACAATGAGCAGTTCTTC
CDR3 protein: CASSAPLAGAYNEQFF
V gene: TRBV28
J gene: TRBJ2-1
clone size: .
D gene: TRBD2

CDR3 DNA: TGTGCCAGCAGCCGCTCCGGGACAGGGGATGAAAAACTGTTTTTT
CDR3 protein: CASSRSGTGDEKLFF
V gene: TRBV7-9
J gene: TRBJ1-4
clone size: .
D gene: TRBD1

CDR3 DNA: TGTGCCAGCAGCGCCAGAGCGGGAGCCGATCCCGAGCAGTACTTC
CDR3 protein: CASSARAGADPEQYF
V gene: TRBV9
J gene: TRBJ2-7
clone size: .
D gene: TRBD2

CDR3 DNA: TGTGCCTGGAGTGCACAGGGCTACGAGCAGTACTTC
CDR3 protein: CAWSAQGYEQYF
V gene: TRBV30
J gene: TRBJ2-7
clone size: .
D gene: .

CDR3 DNA: TGTGCCAGCAGCCTGGGACTTGGCTACGAGCAGTACTTC
CDR3 protein: CASSLGLGYEQYF
V gene: TRBV7-3
J gene: TRBJ2-7
clone size: .
D gene: .

CDR3 DNA: TGTGCCAGCAGCTTGTATTCCGCTTTTGGAGGTCACACTGAAGCTTTCTTT
CDR3 protein: CASSLYSAFGGHTEAFF
V gene: TRBV5-4
J gene: TRBJ1-1
clone size: .
D gene: .

CDR3 DNA: TGTGCCAGCTCACAAGGGCCACAGGGTGGCACCTACAATGAGCAGTTCTTC
CDR3 protein: CASSQGPQGGTYNEQFF
V gene: TRBV18
J gene: TRBJ2-1
clone size: .
D gene: .

CDR3 DNA: TGTGCCAGCAGCCCGCAAGGAGGGGACGGCTACACCTTC
CDR3 protein: CASSPQGGDGYTF
V gene: TRBV6-6
J gene: TRBJ1-2
clone size: .
D gene: .

CDR3 DNA: TGTGCCAGCAGCGTACAGGGAACCAACTATGGCTACACCTTC
CDR3 protein: CASSVQGTNYGYTF
V gene: TRBV6-6
J gene: TRBJ1-2
clone size: .
D gene: .

CDR3 DNA: TGTGCCAGCAGTGAAGGGGCAGGGGCAGGGCCCCAGCATTTT
CDR3 protein: CASSEGAGAGPQHF
V gene: TRBV6-1
J gene: TRBJ1-5
clone size: .
D gene: .

CDR3 DNA: TGTGCCAGCTCACCACTAATCCTACTAGCGGGAGGAAGCACAGATACGCAGTATTTT
CDR3 protein: CASSPLILLAGGSTDTQYF
V gene: TRBV18
J gene: TRBJ2-3
clone size: .
D gene: TRBD2

CDR3 DNA: TGTGCCAGCAGTTCTGCTAGCGGAGAAGCCAAAAACATTCAGTACTTC
CDR3 protein: CASSSASGEAKNIQYF
V gene: TRBV6-6
J gene: TRBJ2-4
clone size: .
D gene: TRBD2

CDR3 DNA: TGTGCCAGCAGTGAACCTAGCGCTCGGGAGACCCAGTACTTC
CDR3 protein: CASSEPSARETQYF
V gene: TRBV2
J gene: TRBJ2-5
clone size: .
D gene: .

CDR3 DNA: TGTGCCAGCAGTGATCGCCCTAAGGCCACAGATACGCAGTATTTT
CDR3 protein: CASSDRPKATDTQYF
V gene: TRBV6-4
J gene: TRBJ2-3
clone size: .
D gene: .

CDR3 DNA: TGTGCCAGCTCACCACCAAGCGGGTACTTCCACGAGCAGTACTTC
CDR3 protein: CASSPPSGYFHEQYF
V gene: TRBV18
J gene: TRBJ2-7
clone size: .
D gene: .

CDR3 DNA: TGTGCCAGCAGCGCCCGGGACAGGGCGACCCAGTACTTC
CDR3 protein: CASSARDRATQYF
V gene: TRBV9
J gene: TRBJ2-5
clone size: .
D gene: TRBD1

CDR3 DNA: TGTGCCAGTAGTGCAGGCAGTCGAGGTCCCGGGGAGCTGTTTTTT
CDR3 protein: CASSAGSRGPGELFF
V gene: TRBV19
J gene: TRBJ2-2
clone size: .
D gene: .

CDR3 DNA: TGTGCCAGCAGACTGACTAGTCTGAACACCGGGGAGCTGTTTTTT
CDR3 protein: CASRLTSLNTGELFF
V gene: TRBV6-1
J gene: TRBJ2-2
clone size: .
D gene: .

CDR3 DNA: TGTGCCAGCAGCCAGACAGGGGAAGGCGAAAAACTGTTTTTT
CDR3 protein: CASSQTGEGEKLFF
V gene: TRBV6-6
J gene: TRBJ1-4
clone size: .
D gene: TRBD1

CDR3 DNA: TGTGCCAGCAGTTTGGTTATCGGTGGCTACACCTTC
CDR3 protein: CASSLVIGGYTF
V gene: TRBV28
J gene: TRBJ1-2
clone size: .
D gene: .

CDR3 DNA: TGTGCCAGCAGCTCCGGACTCGGAAACATTCAGTACTTC
CDR3 protein: CASSSGLGNIQYF
V gene: TRBV7-2
J gene: TRBJ2-4
clone size: .
D gene: .

CDR3 DNA: TGTGCCAGCAGCTTAGGAAGCTACTCTGGAAACACCATATATTTT
CDR3 protein: CASSLGSYSGNTIYF
V gene: TRBV11-2
J gene: TRBJ1-3
clone size: .
D gene: .

CDR3 DNA: TGTGCCACCAGCAGAGATCGTGTCTACGAGCAGTACTTC
CDR3 protein: CATSRDRVYEQYF
V gene: TRBV15
J gene: TRBJ2-7
clone size: .
D gene: .

CDR3 DNA: TGCGCCAGCAGCCAGGGGAACCAAGAGACCCAGTACTTC
CDR3 protein: CASSQGNQETQYF
V gene: TRBV5-1
J gene: TRBJ2-5
clone size: once
D gene: .

CDR3 DNA: TGTGCCAGCAGCCCTACACAGACGTCGGGTGGCTACACCTTC
CDR3 protein: CASSPTQTSGGYTF
V gene: TRBV27
J gene: TRBJ1-2
clone size: .
D gene: .

CDR3 DNA: TGTGCCAGCAGCTTTAGTGCAGGGTCAAATACGCAGTATTTT
CDR3 protein: CASSFSAGSNTQYF
V gene: TRBV5-6
J gene: TRBJ2-3
clone size: .
D gene: .

CDR3 DNA: TGTGCCAGCCGCACGACAGGGGGGAACACCGGGGAGCTGTTTTTT
CDR3 protein: CASRTTGGNTGELFF
V gene: TRBV19
J gene: TRBJ2-2
clone size: .
D gene: TRBD1

CDR3 DNA: TGTGCCAGCAGACGAGGGACTAGCGGGCGGAGCACAGATACGCAGTATTTT
CDR3 protein: CASRRGTSGRSTDTQYF
V gene: TRBV2
J gene: TRBJ2-3
clone size: .
D gene: TRBD2

CDR3 DNA: TGTGCCAGCAGCTTATGGGTCTCGACGGCCAATGAGCAGTTCTTC
CDR3 protein: CASSLWVSTANEQFF
V gene: TRBV5-4
J gene: TRBJ2-1
clone size: .
D gene: .

CDR3 DNA: TGCGCCAGCAGTACGGGACAGGTTCAGCCCCAGCATTTT
CDR3 protein: CASSTGQVQPQHF
V gene: TRBV10-2
J gene: TRBJ1-5
clone size: .
D gene: TRBD1